One and the same sample provided the 3 T cell receptor beta chains below, sequenced in a study of T cell changes during pregnancy in multiple sclerosis. Profiling relied on immunoSEQ multiplex PCR, and the TCRdb table lists in-frame clones only, not all of them. The table records 60,000 to 85,000 clones, 92% of them present only once. The material was peripheral blood, obtained in the second trimester of pregnancy. These receptors all stem from a female donor in good health, enrolled as a control in a pregnancy study.

The chain employs TRBV7-2 and TRBJ1-2, with unresolved D. CDR1 is SGHTA, CDR2 FQGNSA, per germline. The CDR3 runs 15 residues. The germline V and J ends were trimmed by 0 bases and 3 bases, with 11 bases remaining between them. This CDR3 is CASSLATVGYYGYTF. The CDR3 bases are TGTGCCAGCAGCTTAGCTACGGTCGGTTACTATGGCTACACCTTC.

The V call is TRBV6-6, the J call TRBJ1-6; TRBD1 might be the D (5 bases). Germline V CDR1 and CDR2: MNHNY, SVGAGI (reference sequence). There are 13 residues in the CDR3. Trimming removed 2 bases at V and 10 bases at J, with 9 bases between. CDR3 DNA: TGTGCCAGCAGTTACGCGGGGGAATCACCCCTCCACTTT. It encodes CASSYAGESPLHF.

The chain is built from TRBV7-9 and TRBJ2-1; TRBD2 aligns across 13 bases. The CDR3 totals 17 residues. J gave up 1 base and V 5 bases, and 5 bases lay outside the gene matches. The germline CDR1 and CDR2 sequences are SEHNR and FQNEAQ (reference sequence). CDR3 in amino acids: CASSPRTSGRSYNEQFF. The CDR3, as DNA: TGTGCCAGCAGCCCCCGGACTAGCGGGAGATCCTACAATGAGCAGTTCTTC.